Below, 29 T cell receptor beta chains from the same sample are listed, as sequenced in a study of blood T cells in healthy people across ages. Then a second PCR, running roughly 7 to 11 cycles, was carried out with a sample-barcoded 5' primer and a J-beta primer mix. TCRdb itself ran the 5' RACE reads through MiXCR, one entry per CDR3 protein. Among about 1.4 million distinct CDR3 sequences listed, approximately 59% were seen once. The sample was blood. Receptors originate from a man between 18 and 35 years old in good health.

The chain links TRBV12-3 or TRBV12-4 to TRBJ2-7; 7 bases align to TRBD2. Trimming removed 5 bases from V and 2 bases from J; junction bases left unmatched: 9. The CDR3 sequence is 15 residues long. The CDR3 bases are TGTGCCAGCAGTCAAGGGACTACCGCTGCCTACGAGCAGTACTTC. It yields the protein CASSQGTTAAYEQYF.

The V and J genes are TRBV20-1 and TRBJ1-6; the match to TRBD1 covers 8 bases. The V and J ends lost 3 bases and 3 bases, in that order; junction bases with no gene match: 4. Germline V CDR1 and CDR2: DFQATT, SNEGSKA (reference sequence). The length of the CDR3 is 15 residues. The CDR3 sequence: CSASQGALYNSPLHF. CDR3 in DNA: TGCAGTGCTAGCCAGGGGGCGCTCTATAATTCACCCCTCCACTTT.

This chain connects TRBV4-2 to TRBJ1-2; no clear D gene. This CDR3 contains 14 residues. The germline gives CDR1 LGHNA, CDR2 YNFKEQ. The V end lost 1 base, the J end lost 6 bases, and 12 bases lay between the germline ends. The CDR3 sequence is CASSQVRWENGYTF. The DNA for the CDR3 is TGTGCCAGCAGCCAAGTTCGGTGGGAGAATGGCTACACCTTC.

The chain carries TRBV5-6 and TRBJ2-7, with 10 bases matching TRBD1. There are 14 residues in the CDR3. CDR1 and CDR2 from the germline V gene are SGHDT and YYEEEE. V shed 2 bases, J shed 3 bases, and the junction held 2 bases outside the gene matches. This CDR3 reads CASSFGQGDYEQYF. In DNA, the CDR3 is TGTGCCAGCAGCTTCGGACAGGGGGACTACGAGCAGTACTTC.

The chain couples TRBV7-8 to TRBJ1-5; D is undetermined. Trimming stripped 5 bases from V and 1 base from J, with 15 bases between. The CDR3 sequence is 16 residues long. Germline V CDR1 and CDR2: SGHVS, FQNEAQ. CDR3 bases: TGTGCCAGCAGCCCGGGGAGGGCGCCGAGCAATCAGCCCCAGCATTTT. Translating it yields CASSPGRAPSNQPQHF.

This clonotype has just a few counts. This chain uses TRBV11-2 with TRBJ2-5; tentatively, D is TRBD2 (7 bases). CDR3 length: 18 residues. The germline V gene encodes CDR1 SGHAT and CDR2 FQNNGV. Trimming removed 6 bases from V and 2 bases from J, with 25 bases in between. The CDR3 DNA sequence: TGTGCCAGCAGGGGGGGGCGCCGTTCTTTTCGGTTTCAAGAGACCCAGTACTTC. This translates into CASRGGRRSFRFQETQYF. Filled out from reference TRBV11-2 and TRBJ2-5, the complete variable domain reads EAGVAQSPRYKIIEKRQSVAFWCNPISGHATLYWYQQILGQGPKLLIQFQNNGVVDDSQLPKDRFSAERLKGVDSTLKIQPAKLEDSAVYLCASRGGRRSFRFQETQYFGPGTRLLVL.

The chain is built from TRBV15 and TRBJ2-5; no firm D call. Germline V gene data show CDR1 as LNHNV and CDR2 as YYDKDF (reference sequence). The CDR3 contains 13 residues. Between the trimmed V and J ends, which lost 0 bases and 13 bases, there was a span of 15 bases. The CDR3 DNA reads as TGTGCCACCAGCAGAGATGCTGTGGTAGGGTTGTACTTC. Translation gives CATSRDAVVGLYF.

This chain links TRBV2 with TRBJ2-2; the D is unclear. Germline V gene data show CDR1 as SNHLY and CDR2 as FYNNEI. The CDR3 has 14 residues. V shed 6 bases and J shed 0 bases, with 8 bases lying between them. CDR3: CASSRASNTGELFF. The CDR3 nucleotides read TGTGCCAGCAGCCGGGCCTCGAACACCGGGGAGCTGTTTTTT.

The CDR3 DNA reads TGCAGTGCGACATTCCCTTACAGGGAACATGGCTACACCTTC. This sequence encodes CSATFPYREHGYTF. The V gene is TRBV20-1, the J gene TRBJ1-2; tentatively, D is TRBD1 (6 bases). The CDR3 runs to 14 residues. The V end lost 6 bases, the J end lost 6 bases, and 20 bases lay between the germline ends. Germline V gene data show CDR1 as DFQATT and CDR2 as SNEGSKA (reference sequence).

This sequence joins TRBV29-1 and TRBJ2-7, with TRBD1 matching 8 bases. The V gene end was trimmed by 3 bases and the J gene end by 1 base; junction bases not matched to a gene: 2. The CDR3 has 13 residues. In germline, CDR1 is SQVTM, CDR2 ANQGSEA. The CDR3 bases are TGCAGCGTTGAGTGGACAGGGTCCTACGAGCAGTACTTC. Its translation is CSVEWTGSYEQYF.

This clonotype has a handful of counts. The V gene is TRBV6-4, the J gene TRBJ1-4; D unclear. The CDR3 runs 16 residues. Germline lookup yields CDR1 MRHNA and CDR2 SNTAGT. Trimming took 3 bases from V and 0 from J, leaving 11 bases between them. The CDR3 is CASSEDGFATNEKLFF. DNA of the CDR3: TGTGCCAGCAGTGAAGACGGTTTTGCAACTAATGAAAAACTGTTTTTT.

Concerning this clonotype: A much more abundant neighbour one base away suggests this may be a read error. The genes are TRBV4-2 and TRBJ2-1, with 11 nucleotides matching TRBD2. J lost 13 bases, V lost 4 bases, and 12 bases had no gene match. The CDR3 sequence is 15 residues long. Germline CDR1 reads LGHNA; CDR2 reads YNFKEQ. The CDR3 loop reads CASSLSTSGVGTQFF. The CDR3 DNA reads as TGTGCCAGCAGCCTTTCGACTAGCGGGGTGGGGACCCAGTTCTTC.

This clonotype was recorded a few times. The chain joins TRBV18 to TRBJ2-1; D ambiguous. The CDR3 loop spans 14 amino acids. The ends were cut back, 2 bases at V and 10 bases at J, with 15 bases in the middle. Germline-derived CDR1 and CDR2 are KGHSH and LQKENI. The chain's CDR3 is CASSPDTRDLEQFF. DNA of the CDR3: TGTGCCAGCTCACCAGATACGCGAGATCTCGAGCAGTTCTTC.

This clonotype was seen a few times. V gene TRBV5-1 combines with J gene TRBJ2-7; 7 bases agree with TRBD1. The germline V gene encodes CDR1 SGHRS and CDR2 YFSETQ. The V gene end was trimmed by 3 bases and the J gene end by 2 bases; junction bases not matched to a gene: 8. This CDR3 is 15 amino acids long. In nucleotides, the CDR3 is TGCGCCAGCAGCTGGGGGTGGGACAGAACCTACGAGCAGTACTTC. Translating it yields CASSWGWDRTYEQYF.

The chain has TRBV20-1 and TRBJ1-2; D possibly corresponds to TRBD1 (6 bases). The germline V and J ends were trimmed by 5 bases and 7 bases, with 11 bases remaining between them. The CDR3 is 11 residues long. Germline values: CDR1 DFQATT, CDR2 SNEGSKA (reference sequence). CDR3: CSAPWTAGYTF. The CDR3 DNA sequence: TGCAGTGCTCCATGGACAGCTGGCTACACCTTC.

This chain connects TRBV4-2 to TRBJ2-6; 7 nucleotides match TRBD1. The germline gives CDR1 LGHNA, CDR2 YNFKEQ. V lost 2 bases, J lost 3 bases, and 4 bases stayed unmatched. The CDR3 spans 16 residues. The chain's CDR3 is CASSQITGVGANVLTF. The CDR3 bases are TGTGCCAGCAGCCAAATAACAGGGGTTGGGGCCAACGTCCTGACTTTC.

V usage is TRBV20-1 and J usage is TRBJ1-4, with 8 bases aligning to TRBD1. Germline loops: CDR1 DFQATT, CDR2 SNEGSKA (reference sequence). V lost 4 bases and J lost 6; bases outside the gene matches: 10. This CDR3 spans 15 amino acids. The CDR3 nucleotides are TGCAGTGCTATAAATGTGGACAGGGCTTATGAAAAACTGTTTTTT. Encoded protein: CSAINVDRAYEKLFF.

The chain combines TRBV6-1 with TRBJ2-2, with D perhaps being TRBD1 or TRBD2 (6 bases each). Germline CDR1 is MNHNS and CDR2 is SASEGT. CDR3 length: 18 residues. V was clipped by 5 bases and J by 4 bases, with 23 bases between them. The CDR3 region is CASSPTTLGGPATGELFF. CDR3 DNA: TGTGCCAGCAGTCCCACTACCCTTGGGGGGCCGGCCACCGGGGAGCTGTTTTTT.

The rearrangement uses TRBV4-3 and TRBJ2-1, with a tentative D call TRBD1 (5 bases). With 4 bases removed from V and 8 bases from J, the gap between germline ends came to 12 bases. The CDR3 has 13 residues. Germline V gene sequence: CDR1 LGHNA, CDR2 YSLEER. CDR3 bases: TGCGCCAGCAGCCCAGGGTTTCGGGATGAGCAGTTCTTC. Protein: CASSPGFRDEQFF.

This chain connects TRBV20-1 to TRBJ2-5; D might be TRBD2 (6 bases). Germline values: CDR1 DFQATT, CDR2 SNEGSKA (reference sequence). The CDR3 spans 15 residues. Trimming removed 6 bases at V and 2 bases at J, with 19 bases between. In nucleotides, the CDR3 is TGCAGTGCCCATAGTAGCGGCCTTAGGCAAGAGACCCAGTACTTC. Translation: CSAHSSGLRQETQYF.

The gene calls are TRBV29-1 and TRBJ2-1, with TRBD2 matching 8 bases. V lost 3 bases and J lost 9; bases outside the gene matches: 10. The CDR3 runs to 14 residues. Per the germline V gene, CDR1 is SQVTM and CDR2 is ANQGSEA. Written as DNA, the CDR3 is TGCAGCGTTGATCCGGGACTAGAAACGACTGAGCAGTTCTTC. Translated, it gives CSVDPGLETTEQFF.

Notes on this clonotype: Mismatch with germline at one junction end may stem from a read error. The rearrangement links TRBV10-3 to TRBJ2-1; 9 bases are shared with TRBD2. Germline values: CDR1 ENHRY, CDR2 SYGVKD. The CDR3 contains 19 residues. The CDR3 nucleotides read TGTGCCATCAGTGAGCCTTGGGGAGACGGGACTAGCTCCTACAATAAGCAGTTCTTC. This codes for CAISEPWGDGTSSYNKQFF.

The rearrangement joins TRBV2 to TRBJ2-4, with TRBD1 matching over 9 bases. The germline CDR1 and CDR2 sequences are SNHLY and FYNNEI. This CDR3 is 17 amino acids long. V shed 6 bases and J 2 bases; nucleotides not matched to a gene: 11. The CDR3 is CASSQEGTGRSKNIQYF. The DNA for the CDR3 is TGTGCCAGCAGCCAGGAGGGGACAGGGCGATCCAAAAACATTCAGTACTTC.

V and J are TRBV20-1 and TRBJ2-5; maybe TRBD2 (5 bases). The V and J ends lost 6 bases and 2 bases respectively, with 22 bases between them. CDR1 is DFQATT and CDR2 is SNEGSKA in the germline V gene (reference sequence). CDR3 length: 16 amino acids. In nucleotides, the CDR3 is TGCAGTGCCATGAAAGCAACGGGAACCTCACAAGAGACCCAGTACTTC. Amino acids: CSAMKATGTSQETQYF.

This clonotype occurred once. The chain is built from TRBV27 and TRBJ2-1; 12 nucleotides align to TRBD2. V gave up 6 bases and J gave up 7 bases; unmatched junction bases: 7. CDR3 length equals 15 residues. CDR1 is MNHEY, CDR2 SMNVEV, per germline (reference sequence). The CDR3 nucleotides are TGTGCCAGCAGCTGGACACTAGCGGGAGGAAATGAGCAGTTCTTC. It encodes CASSWTLAGGNEQFF.

In its sample, this clonotype was seen a few times. J is TRBJ1-2 and V is TRBV6-4, with 7 positions matching TRBD1. The germline V gene has CDR1 MRHNA and CDR2 SNTAGT. V dropped 4 bases and J dropped 8; count of bases not matched to a gene: 4. The CDR3 runs 12 residues. The CDR3 spells CASSGQGEGYTF. The CDR3 coding sequence is TGTGCCAGCAGTGGACAGGGAGAAGGCTACACCTTC.

The rearrangement links TRBV29-1 to TRBJ1-5, with a possible D match to TRBD1 (5 bases). The CDR3 covers 14 residues. V was pared by 4 bases and J by 0 bases, with 10 bases between. Germline CDR1 reads SQVTM; CDR2 reads ANQGSEA. The CDR3 region is CSVGGGSSNQPQHF. The CDR3 DNA reads as TGCAGCGTTGGCGGGGGTAGTAGCAATCAGCCCCAGCATTTT.

The V call is TRBV7-9, the J call TRBJ2-5, with D unclear. Gene TRBJ2-7 matches the end of the DNA better, so the J call may be wrong. The germline V gene has CDR1 SEHNR and CDR2 FQNEAQ (reference sequence). This CDR3 is 12 amino acids long. The CDR3 reads CASSLAFDEQYF. In DNA, the CDR3 is TGTGCCAGCAGCTTAGCCTTCGACGAGCAGTACTTC.

This clonotype was seen a handful of times. This chain uses TRBV11-2 with TRBJ2-5, with a possible D match to TRBD2 (5 bases). Germline V lookup: CDR1 SGHAT, CDR2 FQNNGV. This CDR3 spans 16 amino acids. V lost 7 bases and J 3 bases, leaving 21 bases between the germline ends. The CDR3 protein is CASMRAGALPEETQYF. DNA of the CDR3: TGTGCCAGCATGAGGGCAGGCGCATTACCAGAAGAGACCCAGTACTTC.